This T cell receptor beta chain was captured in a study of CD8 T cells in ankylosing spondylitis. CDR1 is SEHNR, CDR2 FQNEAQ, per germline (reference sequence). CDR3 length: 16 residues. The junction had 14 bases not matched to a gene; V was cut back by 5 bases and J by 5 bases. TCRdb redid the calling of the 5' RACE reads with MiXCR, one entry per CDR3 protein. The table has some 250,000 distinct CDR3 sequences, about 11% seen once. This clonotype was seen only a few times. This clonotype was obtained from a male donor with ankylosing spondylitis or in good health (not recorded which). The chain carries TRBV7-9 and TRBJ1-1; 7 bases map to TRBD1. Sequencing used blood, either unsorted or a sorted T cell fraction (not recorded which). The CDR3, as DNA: TGTGCCAGCAGCCTATCCACTACAGGGGTGGGTACTGAAGCTTTCTTT. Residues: CASSLSTTGVGTEAFF.